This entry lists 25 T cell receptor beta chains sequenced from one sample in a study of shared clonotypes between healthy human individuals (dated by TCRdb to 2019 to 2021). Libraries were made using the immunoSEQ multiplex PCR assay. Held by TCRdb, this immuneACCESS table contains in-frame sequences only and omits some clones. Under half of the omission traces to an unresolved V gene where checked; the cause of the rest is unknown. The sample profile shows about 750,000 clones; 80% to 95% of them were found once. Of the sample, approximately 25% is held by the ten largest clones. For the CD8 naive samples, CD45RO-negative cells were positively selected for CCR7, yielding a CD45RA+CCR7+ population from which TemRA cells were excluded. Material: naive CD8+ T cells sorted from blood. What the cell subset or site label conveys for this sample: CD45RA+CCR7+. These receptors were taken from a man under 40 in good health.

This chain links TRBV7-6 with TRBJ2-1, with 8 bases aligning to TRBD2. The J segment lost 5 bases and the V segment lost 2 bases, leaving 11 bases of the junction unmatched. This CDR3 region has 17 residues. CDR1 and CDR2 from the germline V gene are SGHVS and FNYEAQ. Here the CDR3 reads CASSLPISGAGNNEQFF. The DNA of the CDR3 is TGTGCCAGCAGCTTACCGATTAGCGGGGCAGGGAACAATGAGCAGTTCTTC.

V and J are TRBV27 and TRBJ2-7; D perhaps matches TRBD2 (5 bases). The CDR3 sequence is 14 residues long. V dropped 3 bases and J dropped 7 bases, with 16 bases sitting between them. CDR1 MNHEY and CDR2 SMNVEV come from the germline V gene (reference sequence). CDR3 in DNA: TGTGCCAGCAGTTTCCTAAAATCCGGGGATGAGCAGTACTTC. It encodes CASSFLKSGDEQYF.

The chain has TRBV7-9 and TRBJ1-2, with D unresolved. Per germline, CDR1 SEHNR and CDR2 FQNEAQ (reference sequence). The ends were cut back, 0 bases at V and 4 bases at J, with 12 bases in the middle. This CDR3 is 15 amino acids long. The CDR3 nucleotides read TGTGCCAGCAGCTTAGCTGAAGGATCCCTCTATGGCTACACCTTC. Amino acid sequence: CASSLAEGSLYGYTF.

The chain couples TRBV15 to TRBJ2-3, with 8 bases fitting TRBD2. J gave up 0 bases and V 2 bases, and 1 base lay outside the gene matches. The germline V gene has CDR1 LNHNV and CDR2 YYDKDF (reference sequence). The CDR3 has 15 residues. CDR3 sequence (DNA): TGTGCCACCAGCAGATCTAGCGGGAGCACAGATACGCAGTATTTT. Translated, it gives CATSRSSGSTDTQYF.

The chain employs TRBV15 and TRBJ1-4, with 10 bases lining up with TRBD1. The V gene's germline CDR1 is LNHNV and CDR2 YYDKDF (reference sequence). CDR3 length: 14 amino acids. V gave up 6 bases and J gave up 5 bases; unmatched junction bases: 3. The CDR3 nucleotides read TGTGCCACCAGTCCGGACAGGGGGAATGAAAAACTGTTTTTT. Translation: CATSPDRGNEKLFF.

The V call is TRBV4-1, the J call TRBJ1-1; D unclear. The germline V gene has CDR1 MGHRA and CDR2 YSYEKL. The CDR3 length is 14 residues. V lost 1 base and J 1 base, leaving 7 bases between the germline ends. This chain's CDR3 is CASSQGVQNTEAFF. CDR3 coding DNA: TGCGCCAGCAGCCAAGGGGTTCAGAACACTGAAGCTTTCTTT.

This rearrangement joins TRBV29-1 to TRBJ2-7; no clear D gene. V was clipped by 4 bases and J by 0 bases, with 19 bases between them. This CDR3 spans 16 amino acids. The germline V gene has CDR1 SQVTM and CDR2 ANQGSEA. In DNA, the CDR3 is TGCAGCGTTGTAGGTGGGTCGGCAACAATCTCCTACGAGCAGTACTTC. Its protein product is CSVVGGSATISYEQYF.

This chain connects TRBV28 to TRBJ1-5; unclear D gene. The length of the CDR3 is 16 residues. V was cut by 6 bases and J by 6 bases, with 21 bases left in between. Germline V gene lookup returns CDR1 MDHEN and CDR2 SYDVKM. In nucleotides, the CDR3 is TGTGCCAGCAGCAGACGTCCGACGGGCTCGGGTCAGCCCCAGCATTTT. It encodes CASSRRPTGSGQPQHF. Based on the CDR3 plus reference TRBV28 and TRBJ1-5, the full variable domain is DVKVTQSSRYLVKRTGEKVFLECVQDMDHENMFWYRQDPGLGLRLIYFSYDVKMKEKGDIPEGYSVSREKKERFSLILESASTNQTSMYLCASSRRPTGSGQPQHFGDGTRLSIL.

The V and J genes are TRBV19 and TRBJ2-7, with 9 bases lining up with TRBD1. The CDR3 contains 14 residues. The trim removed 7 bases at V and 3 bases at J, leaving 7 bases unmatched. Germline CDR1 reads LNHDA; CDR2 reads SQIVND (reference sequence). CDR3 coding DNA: TGTGCCAGTAAACCGGGACAGGGTGGCTACGAGCAGTACTTC. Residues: CASKPGQGGYEQYF.

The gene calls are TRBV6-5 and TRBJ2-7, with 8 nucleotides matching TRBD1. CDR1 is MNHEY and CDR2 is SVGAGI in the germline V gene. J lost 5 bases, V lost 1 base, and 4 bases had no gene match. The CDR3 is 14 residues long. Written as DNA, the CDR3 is TGTGCCAGCAGTTACTGGACAGGGAGCCACGAGCAGTACTTC. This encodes CASSYWTGSHEQYF.

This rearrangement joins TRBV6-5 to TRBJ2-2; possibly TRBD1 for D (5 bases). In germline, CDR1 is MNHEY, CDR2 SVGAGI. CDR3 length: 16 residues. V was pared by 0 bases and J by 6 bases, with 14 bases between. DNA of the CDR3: TGTGCCAGCAGTTACTCGGGCAGGGAATCGGCCGGGGAGCTGTTTTTT. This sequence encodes CASSYSGRESAGELFF.

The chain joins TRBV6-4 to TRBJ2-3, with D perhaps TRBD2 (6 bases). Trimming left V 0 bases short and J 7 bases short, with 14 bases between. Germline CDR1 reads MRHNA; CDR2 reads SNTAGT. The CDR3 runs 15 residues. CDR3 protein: CASSDSPTSSHTQYF. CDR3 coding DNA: TGTGCCAGCAGTGACTCACCCACTAGCTCCCATACGCAGTATTTT.

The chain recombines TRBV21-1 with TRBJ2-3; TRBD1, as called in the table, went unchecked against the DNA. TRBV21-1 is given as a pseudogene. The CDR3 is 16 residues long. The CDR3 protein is CASTSLRDRFTDTQYF. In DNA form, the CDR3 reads TGTGCCAGCACCTCCCTAAGGGACAGATTCACAGATACGCAGTATTTT.

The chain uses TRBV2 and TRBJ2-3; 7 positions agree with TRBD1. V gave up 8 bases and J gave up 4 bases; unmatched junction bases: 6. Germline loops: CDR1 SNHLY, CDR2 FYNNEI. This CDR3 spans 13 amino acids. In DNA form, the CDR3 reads TGTGCCAGCTCATTAGGGGGCGCAGATACGCAGTATTTT. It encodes CASSLGGADTQYF.

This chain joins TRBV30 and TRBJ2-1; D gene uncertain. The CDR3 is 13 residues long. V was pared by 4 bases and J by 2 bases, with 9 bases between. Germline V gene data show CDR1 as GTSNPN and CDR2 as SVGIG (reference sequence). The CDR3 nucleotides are TGTGCCTGGAAAGCCAGAACCTACAATGAGCAGTTCTTC. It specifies CAWKARTYNEQFF.

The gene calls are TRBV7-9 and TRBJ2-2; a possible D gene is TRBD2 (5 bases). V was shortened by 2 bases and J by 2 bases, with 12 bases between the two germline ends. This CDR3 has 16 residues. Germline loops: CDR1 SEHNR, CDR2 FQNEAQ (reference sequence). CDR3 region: CASSLTLAANTGELFF. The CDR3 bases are TGTGCCAGCAGCTTAACCCTAGCAGCCAACACCGGGGAGCTGTTTTTT.

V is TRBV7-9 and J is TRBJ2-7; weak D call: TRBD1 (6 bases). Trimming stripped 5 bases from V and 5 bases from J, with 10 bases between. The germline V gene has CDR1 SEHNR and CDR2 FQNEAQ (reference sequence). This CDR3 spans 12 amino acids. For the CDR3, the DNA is TGTGCCAGCAGCGAACAGGGTAACGAGCAGTACTTC. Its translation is CASSEQGNEQYF.

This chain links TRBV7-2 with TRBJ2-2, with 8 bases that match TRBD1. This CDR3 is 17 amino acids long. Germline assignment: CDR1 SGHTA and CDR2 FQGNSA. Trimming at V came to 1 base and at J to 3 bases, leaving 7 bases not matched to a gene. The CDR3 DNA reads TGTGCCAGCAGCTTAGGGTGGGCAGGGGGCCACACCGGGGAGCTGTTTTTT. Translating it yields CASSLGWAGGHTGELFF.

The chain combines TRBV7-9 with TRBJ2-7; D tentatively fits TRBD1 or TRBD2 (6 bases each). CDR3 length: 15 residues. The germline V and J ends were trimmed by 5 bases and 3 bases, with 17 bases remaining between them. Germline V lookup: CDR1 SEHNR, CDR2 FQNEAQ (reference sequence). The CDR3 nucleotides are TGTGCCAGCAGCCAACCAGGGGAGGACCACTACGAGCAGTACTTC. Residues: CASSQPGEDHYEQYF.

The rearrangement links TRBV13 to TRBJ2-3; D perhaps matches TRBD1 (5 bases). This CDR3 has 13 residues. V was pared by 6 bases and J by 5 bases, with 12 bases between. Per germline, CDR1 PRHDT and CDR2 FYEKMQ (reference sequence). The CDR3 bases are TGTGCCAGCAGGACCTACAGGTTAGATACGCAGTATTTT. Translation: CASRTYRLDTQYF.

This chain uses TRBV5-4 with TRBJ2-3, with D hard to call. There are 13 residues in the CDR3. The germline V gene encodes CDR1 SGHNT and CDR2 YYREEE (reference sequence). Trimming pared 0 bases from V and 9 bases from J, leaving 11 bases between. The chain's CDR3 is CASSLVTASTQYF. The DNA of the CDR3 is TGTGCCAGCAGCTTGGTTACGGCTTCAACGCAGTATTTT. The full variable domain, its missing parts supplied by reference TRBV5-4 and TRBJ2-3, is ETGVTQSPTHLIKTRGQQVTLRCSSQSGHNTVSWYQQALGQGPQFIFQYYREEENGRGNFPPRFSGLQFPNYSSELNVNALELDDSALYLCASSLVTASTQYFGPGTRLTVL.

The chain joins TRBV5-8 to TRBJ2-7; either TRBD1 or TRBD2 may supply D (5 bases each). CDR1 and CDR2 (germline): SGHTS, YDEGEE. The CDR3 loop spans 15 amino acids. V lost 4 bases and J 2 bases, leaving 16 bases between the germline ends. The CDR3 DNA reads TGTGCCAGCAGCCGGGACCTTAGTAACCCCTACGAGCAGTACTTC. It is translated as CASSRDLSNPYEQYF. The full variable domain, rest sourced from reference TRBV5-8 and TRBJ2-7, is EAGVTQSPTHLIKTRGQQATLRCSPISGHTSVYWYQQALGLGLQFLLWYDEGEERNRGNFPPRFSGRQFPNYSSELNVNALELEDSALYLCASSRDLSNPYEQYFGPGTRLTVT.

CDR3 residues: CASSPGETGRTDTQYF. The CDR3 region has the DNA TGTGCCAGCTCACCAGGGGAGACAGGGCGCACAGATACGCAGTATTTT. The V gene is TRBV18, the J gene TRBJ2-3; TRBD1 aligns across 7 bases. In germline, CDR1 is KGHSH, CDR2 LQKENI. CDR3 length: 16 residues. V shed 2 bases and J 1 base; nucleotides not matched to a gene: 6.

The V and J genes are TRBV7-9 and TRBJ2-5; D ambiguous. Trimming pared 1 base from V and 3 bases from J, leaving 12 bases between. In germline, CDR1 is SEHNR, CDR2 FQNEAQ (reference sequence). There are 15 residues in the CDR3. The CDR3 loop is CASSLDWSAEETQYF. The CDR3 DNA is TGTGCCAGCAGCTTAGACTGGTCAGCAGAAGAGACCCAGTACTTC.

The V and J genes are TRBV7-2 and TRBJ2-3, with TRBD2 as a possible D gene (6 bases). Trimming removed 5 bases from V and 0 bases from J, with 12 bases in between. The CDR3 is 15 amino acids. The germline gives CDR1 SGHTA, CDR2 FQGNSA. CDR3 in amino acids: CASSLRERSTDTQYF. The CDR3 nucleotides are TGTGCCAGCAGCCTTCGGGAGAGGAGCACAGATACGCAGTATTTT.